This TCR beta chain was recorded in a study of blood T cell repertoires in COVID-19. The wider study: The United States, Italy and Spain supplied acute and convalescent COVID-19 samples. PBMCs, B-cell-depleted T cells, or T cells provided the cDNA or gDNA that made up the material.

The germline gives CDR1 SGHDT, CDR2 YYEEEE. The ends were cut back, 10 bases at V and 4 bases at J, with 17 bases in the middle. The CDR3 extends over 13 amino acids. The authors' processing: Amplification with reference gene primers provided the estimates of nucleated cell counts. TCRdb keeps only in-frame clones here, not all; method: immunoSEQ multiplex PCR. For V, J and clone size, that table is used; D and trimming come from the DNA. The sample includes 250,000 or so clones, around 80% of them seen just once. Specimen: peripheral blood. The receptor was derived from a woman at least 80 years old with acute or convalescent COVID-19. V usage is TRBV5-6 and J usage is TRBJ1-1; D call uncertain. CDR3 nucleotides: TGTGCCGGGTCAAAGAGGGTTTCCACTGAAGCTTTCTTT. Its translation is CAGSKRVSTEAFF.